This T cell receptor beta chain was obtained from a study of human T cells and chemical hapten exposure (dated by TCRdb to 2020 to 2022). For context, the study as a whole: For sensitization, 2% DPC in acetone was applied to a 2 cm by 2 cm area of upper inner arm skin. Throughout the study period of 20 to 30 weeks, patients also received therapeutic DPC doses to the scalp every week. Patch testing was done on the upper back using Finn chambers containing 0.01% DPC, and results were scored after 6 days according to International Contact Dermatitis Research Group standards. Alopecia areata with under or over 50% scalp involvement, alopecia totalis and alopecia universalis were represented in the patient cohort, which was mostly female. The libraries were sequenced as a pool, and the TCR yield per sample differed mostly because of small variations in library volumes within the pool. In alopecia patients, the study followed how the peripheral blood TCR repertoire changed in vivo over primary and secondary sensitization to diphenylcyclopropenone (DPC), a hapten. Blood was sampled from patients pre-sensitization (week 0) and at 2, 6 and about 24 weeks after DPC sensitization. For TCR sequencing, blood came from 25 to 30 alopecia patients at anywhere from one to four time points (pre-sensitization, 2, 6 and 24 weeks).

On the study overall, not on this receptor specifically: Repeated subsampling changed both the strength of the expansion versus patch-test correlation and the threshold at which the correlation became significant. No change with DPC sensitization was found in the number of TCRs above 1 in 1000 frequency, and no evidence of global repertoire structure alterations was found. A positive correlation was found between the number of PT1 expanded TCRs and patch test score, with significance reached at thresholds 8, 16 and 32 but not 4. All patients had alopecia, a presumed autoimmune disease, so their immune response might differ from that of healthy individuals. Significantly more large CDR3 similarity clusters were formed by expanded TCRs than by pre-sensitization or healthy control sets, consistent with antigen-driven responses.

This clonotype was counted a few times. What this receptor recognizes is not known. Base qualities were left out, and no much larger clone turns up one base away. According to the study, the label for this sample's time point signals: patch test 1, 2 weeks after DPC sensitization. The treatment or condition label on this specimen signifies: therapeutic diphenylcyclopropenone sensitization with weekly scalp DPC. At every patch-test visit, the blood draw took place before the patch test was put on. Eligible patients were aged 18 to 70, diagnosed with alopecia, deemed suitable for DPC therapy, and excluded if pregnant. Total RNA was extracted from unfractionated whole blood that had been collected in Tempus Blood RNA tubes. The CDR3 spans 14 residues, from the cysteine through the phenylalanine. The only DNA kept is the CDR3, 42 bases in frame from the first base. V loses 4 bases at its end and J loses 8 bases; junction bases beyond the gene matches: 7. The germline V gene specifies SQVTM as CDR1 and ANQGSEA as CDR2.

Libraries were constructed by RACE. The run used a NextSeq 500. Library preparation attached unique molecular identifiers to individual cDNA molecules for quantitative, reproducible TCR counting. Both TCR alpha and TCR beta chains were sequenced from each blood RNA sample. The original pipeline was this. A median of roughly 99,000 TCRs per sample was observed, with a range of about 23,224 to 700,000. The Decombinator software suite was used to annotate V, J and CDR3 in the TCR reads. To make PS versus PT1 abundance plots, every sample was subsampled to the same number of TCRs (28,000). Expanded TCRs were defined as absent before sensitization and observed at least eight times at the 2-week time point. The public reads were reprocessed in TCRdb via fastp at Q25 and MiXCR, keeping in-frame beta chains. Rows merge per CDR3 protein into single entries with the most common DNA and genes. For this entry, the V and J calls and clone size follow TCRdb and not the study's own pipeline. This sample lists fewer than 95,000 distinct CDR3 sequences; over 9.5% were detected once. The ten largest account for roughly 2.4% of the sample.

The TCR sequence derives from a middle-aged man with alopecia areata. Some clones in this sample may be carry-over from other donors' samples. The receptor chain draws on TRBV29-1 and TRBJ2-1; 11 middle bases align to TRBD1. The source was whole blood, collected in connection with sensitization to the hapten diphenylcyclopropenone (DPC). DNA sequence: TGCAGCGTTGCCGGGACAGGGGGTGTGGATGAGCAGTTCTTC. Translation gives CSVAGTGGVDEQFF.